This T cell receptor beta chain emerged from a study of blood T cell repertoires in COVID-19. The wider study: Sources were T cells, B-cell-depleted T cells, or PBMCs; the material itself was cDNA or gDNA.

Those who participated ranged in age from roughly 18 to 100 years and resided in approximately 26 US areas. Grouping used clinical history reported by participants in a survey and questionnaire. Two negative PCRs, clearance, or symptom resolution had been documented for recovered Cohort 3 donors. The protocol was immunoSEQ multiplex PCR, while the TCRdb copy is restricted to in-frame clones and leaves out a portion. The sample shows approximately 380,000 clones, around 89% of them seen only once. The CDR3 consists of 14 residues. The V end lost 4 bases, the J end lost 3 bases, and 9 bases lay between the germline ends. Germline V lookup: CDR1 PRHDT, CDR2 FYEKMQ (reference sequence). This clone has a single count.

The sequence derives from a woman between 18 and 30 years old who had recovered from COVID-19. The specimen was PBMCs or T cells enriched from blood (not recorded which). The chain has TRBV13 and TRBJ1-4; D is possibly TRBD1 (5 bases). This CDR3 reads CASSSREANEKLFF. DNA for the CDR3: TGTGCCAGCAGCTCCAGGGAGGCTAATGAAAAACTGTTTTTT.